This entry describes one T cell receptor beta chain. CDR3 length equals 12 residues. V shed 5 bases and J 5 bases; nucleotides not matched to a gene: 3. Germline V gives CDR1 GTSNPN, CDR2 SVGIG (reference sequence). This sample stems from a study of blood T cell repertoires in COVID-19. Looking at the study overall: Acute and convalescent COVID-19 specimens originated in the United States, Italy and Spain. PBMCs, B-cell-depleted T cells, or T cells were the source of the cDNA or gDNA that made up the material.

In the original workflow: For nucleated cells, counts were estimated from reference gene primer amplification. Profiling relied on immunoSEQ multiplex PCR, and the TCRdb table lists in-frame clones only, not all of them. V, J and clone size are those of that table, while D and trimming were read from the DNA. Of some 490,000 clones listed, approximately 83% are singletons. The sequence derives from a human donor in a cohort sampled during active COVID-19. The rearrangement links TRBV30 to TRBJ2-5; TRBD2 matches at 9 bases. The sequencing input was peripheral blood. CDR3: CAWGTSSETQYF. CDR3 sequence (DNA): TGTGCCTGGGGGACTAGCTCCGAGACCCAGTACTTC.